These 23 T cell receptor beta chains were sequenced from one sample in a study of T cells after yellow fever vaccination. TCRdb re-analysed the 5' RACE reads in MiXCR, keeping a single row per CDR3 protein. The sample contains a few hundred thousand distinct CDR3 sequences, 8.5% to 10% of which appear only once. Here the sequenced sample was PBMCs, taken on the day of the first yellow fever vaccination. These receptors were obtained from a man in his late teens or twenties who received the YFV17D yellow fever vaccine.

In its sample, this clonotype was seen a few times. The CDR3 nucleotides are TGTGCCACCCAACTCTACAATGAGCAGTTCTTC. Protein sequence: CATQLYNEQFF. The V and J genes are TRBV11-2 and TRBJ2-1; D gene uncertain. Germline V gives CDR1 SGHAT, CDR2 FQNNGV. The length of the CDR3 is 11 residues. V was pared by 10 bases and J by 3 bases, with 7 bases between.

This clonotype was seen ten or more times. The genes are TRBV12-3 or TRBV12-4 and TRBJ1-5; 7 nucleotides align to TRBD1. There are 16 residues in the CDR3. V shed 5 bases and J 1 base; nucleotides not matched to a gene: 8. CDR3 loop: CASSPRDRRSNQPQHF. In DNA form, the CDR3 reads TGTGCCAGCAGTCCCAGGGACAGAAGAAGCAATCAGCCCCAGCATTTT.

DNA for the CDR3: TGCAGTGCTAGTTGGGTCCCATCGGAGACCCAGTACTTC. It is translated as CSASWVPSETQYF. The rearrangement uses TRBV20-1 and TRBJ2-5; D gene uncertain. Germline CDR1 reads DFQATT; CDR2 reads SNEGSKA (reference sequence). Between the trimmed V and J ends, which lost 3 bases and 5 bases, there was a span of 13 bases. The CDR3 extends over 13 amino acids.

This clonotype was detected many times. The V and J genes are TRBV7-8 and TRBJ2-5, with D perhaps being TRBD1 or TRBD2 (5 bases each). V dropped 5 bases and J dropped 0 bases, with 19 bases sitting between them. CDR3 length equals 17 residues. Per the germline V gene, CDR1 is SGHVS and CDR2 is FQNEAQ. The CDR3 region is CASSTPLSGTYQETQYF. CDR3 DNA sequence: TGTGCCAGCAGCACACCCCTTTCGGGGACGTACCAAGAGACCCAGTACTTC.

The rearrangement uses TRBV12-3 or TRBV12-4 and TRBJ1-2; D is unclear. Trimming took off 3 bases at V and 7 bases at J, with 24 bases between the two ends. The CDR3 covers 17 residues. The CDR3 DNA follows: TGTGCCAGCAGTTTTTCCCTCGCACCCGGGGTGAAACGTGGCTACACCTTC. This encodes CASSFSLAPGVKRGYTF.

The rearrangement uses TRBV4-3 and TRBJ1-2, with D perhaps matching TRBD1 (5 bases). CDR3 length: 16 amino acids. Germline lookup yields CDR1 LGHNA and CDR2 YSLEER. V lost 0 bases and J lost 6, with 17 bases in between. This CDR3 reads CASSQELFRTGDGYTF. The CDR3 DNA sequence: TGCGCCAGCAGCCAAGAGCTATTCCGAACGGGGGATGGCTACACCTTC.

This clonotype has a handful of counts. The V and J genes are TRBV24-1 and TRBJ1-5; 7 bases line up with TRBD1. V shed 8 bases, J shed 0 bases, and the junction held 12 bases outside the gene matches. Germline CDR1 and CDR2: KGHDR and SFDVKD. The CDR3 extends over 17 amino acids. CDR3 residues: CATTIDRESYSNQPQHF. CDR3 DNA: TGTGCCACCACCATAGACAGGGAGAGTTATAGCAATCAGCCCCAGCATTTT.

This clonotype was recorded a few times. The chain combines TRBV11-2 with TRBJ2-1, with TRBD2 matching 11 bases. Germline V gives CDR1 SGHAT, CDR2 FQNNGV. The CDR3 has 15 amino acids. Trimming cost V 3 bases and J 8 bases; bases outside gene matches: 6. The CDR3, as DNA: TGTGCCAGCAGCTTGGGACTAGCGGCGGCGGATGAGCAGTTCTTC. It translates to CASSLGLAAADEQFF.

In this sample, this clonotype turned up a few times. The rearrangement links TRBV6-5 to TRBJ1-1; maybe TRBD1 (5 bases). The length of the CDR3 is 11 residues. Germline V gene lookup returns CDR1 MNHEY and CDR2 SVGAGI. Trimming cost V 6 bases and J 9 bases, with 11 bases left between them. The CDR3 bases are TGTGCCAGCAGGGGACGGGGAAAAGCTTTCTTT. Translated: CASRGRGKAFF.

The CDR3 DNA sequence: TGTGCCAGCAGCCCGGGAAGGGGGCGGACTCAAGAGACCCAGTACTTC. Amino acid sequence: CASSPGRGRTQETQYF. The rearrangement uses TRBV5-4 and TRBJ2-5; 7 bases fit TRBD1. This CDR3 is built from 16 residues. CDR1 and CDR2 (germline): SGHNT, YYREEE (reference sequence). V gave up 4 bases and J gave up 2 bases; unmatched junction bases: 11.

This clonotype occurred a few times. This rearrangement joins TRBV5-1 to TRBJ2-1; 9 nucleotides agree with TRBD1. The CDR3 is 15 residues long. J gave up 7 bases and V 3 bases, and 8 bases lay outside the gene matches. Germline V CDR1 and CDR2: SGHRS, YFSETQ. The CDR3 DNA is TGCGCCAGCAGCTCTCCGGGACAGGGCCATAATGAGCAGTTCTTC. It yields the protein CASSSPGQGHNEQFF.

This clonotype turned up a few times. The chain couples TRBV7-9 to TRBJ1-5; D is uncertain. Deletions cut 6 bases from V and 0 bases from J, with 6 bases between. This CDR3 has 13 amino acids. The germline CDR1 and CDR2 sequences are SEHNR and FQNEAQ (reference sequence). The CDR3 coding sequence is TGTGCCAGCAGAAAAAATAGCAATCAGCCCCAGCATTTT. Protein sequence: CASRKNSNQPQHF.

V is TRBV6-4 and J is TRBJ2-1, with 8 bases lining up with TRBD2. The length of the CDR3 is 16 residues. J was trimmed by 4 bases and V by 2 bases; bases with no gene match: 7. Germline CDR1 is MRHNA and CDR2 is SNTAGT. The CDR3 nucleotides read TGTGCCAGCAGTGACCTGGCGGGGGGAAAATACAATGAGCAGTTCTTC. This sequence encodes CASSDLAGGKYNEQFF.

The chain carries TRBV12-3 or TRBV12-4 and TRBJ2-5; 12 positions agree with TRBD2. Trimming cost V 5 bases and J 5 bases; bases outside gene matches: 6. The CDR3 has 15 amino acids. The CDR3 is CASSPSGGARETQYF. CDR3 nucleotide sequence: TGTGCCAGCAGTCCTAGCGGGGGGGCCAGGGAGACCCAGTACTTC.

The sample holds one count of this clonotype. At one of its ends the junction is not consistent with the germline gene, which may arise from a read error. This chain links TRBV12-3 or TRBV12-4 with TRBJ2-3; 12 bases agree with TRBD1. The CDR3 covers 17 residues. CDR3 nucleotide sequence: TGTGCCAACAGTCACCGGGACAGGGGGCCCGGCACAGATACGCAGTATTTT. Residues: CANSHRDRGPGTDTQYF.

This clonotype was seen a few times. This chain links TRBV18 with TRBJ1-5; 10 bases fit TRBD1. Germline-derived CDR1 and CDR2 are KGHSH and LQKENI. Unmatched junction bases numbered 3, after V lost 3 bases and J lost 4 bases. The CDR3 has 15 residues. CDR3 sequence: CASSPDRGKNQPQHF. The DNA of the CDR3 is TGTGCCAGCTCACCGGACAGGGGGAAGAATCAGCCCCAGCATTTT.

This clonotype was seen repeatedly, ten times or more. The V and J genes are TRBV2 and TRBJ2-3, with 10 bases identical to TRBD2. This CDR3 spans 16 amino acids. The germline gives CDR1 SNHLY, CDR2 FYNNEI. Germline trimming cut 7 bases from V and 6 bases from J; bases unmatched to any gene: 13. CDR3 in amino acids: CASTPIASGGPDTQYF. The CDR3, as DNA: TGTGCCAGCACGCCGATAGCTAGCGGGGGACCCGATACGCAGTATTTT.

This chain connects TRBV14 to TRBJ2-3, with D possibly matching TRBD2 (5 bases). CDR3 length: 13 amino acids. CDR1 is SGHDN and CDR2 is FVKESK in the germline V gene. V lost 6 bases and J 2 bases, leaving 9 bases between the germline ends. CDR3 sequence (DNA): TGTGCCAGCAGGAGAGGGCTCACAGATACGCAGTATTTT. Protein: CASRRGLTDTQYF.

This clonotype was detected ten times or more. V gene TRBV29-1 combines with J gene TRBJ1-3; 8 nucleotides agree with TRBD1. The CDR3 consists of 16 residues. After removal of 4 bases from V and 2 bases from J, the junction contained 10 bases not matched to a gene. Germline CDR1 and CDR2: SQVTM and ANQGSEA. DNA of the CDR3: TGCAGCGTTGCCAGCAGGGGGCTTGGCGCTGGAAACACCATATATTTT. Residues: CSVASRGLGAGNTIYF.

The V gene is TRBV29-1, the J gene TRBJ2-2, with D hard to call. The V end was cut by 6 bases, the J end by 4 bases, with 9 bases between. Germline loops: CDR1 SQVTM, CDR2 ANQGSEA. CDR3 length equals 12 residues. In DNA form, the CDR3 reads TGCAGCGTGGTCCGGATCACCGGGGAGCTGTTTTTT. Encoded protein: CSVVRITGELFF.

The sample holds a few counts of this clonotype. This chain uses TRBV4-3 with TRBJ2-3; D gene uncertain. Per the germline V gene, CDR1 is LGHNA and CDR2 is YSLEER. The CDR3 contains 16 residues. With 1 base removed from V and 0 bases from J, the gap between germline ends came to 11 bases. CDR3: CASSQVLIGSTDTQYF. The CDR3 DNA sequence: TGCGCCAGCAGCCAAGTCCTCATCGGGAGCACAGATACGCAGTATTTT.

This clonotype was counted only a few times. This chain uses TRBV5-1 with TRBJ1-2; no clear D. This CDR3 has 12 amino acids. Germline lookup yields CDR1 SGHRS and CDR2 YFSETQ. Trimming stripped 6 bases from V and 2 bases from J, with 8 bases between. Written as DNA, the CDR3 is TGCGCCAGCAAGAGGGAGAACTATGGCTACACCTTC. Amino acids: CASKRENYGYTF.

This clonotype turned up a few times. J is TRBJ1-2 and V is TRBV9; 10 bases fit TRBD1. CDR1 is SGDLS, CDR2 YYNGEE, per germline. The junction had 3 bases not matched to a gene; V was cut back by 0 bases and J by 1 base. The CDR3 is 16 residues long. The CDR3 bases are TGTGCCAGCAGCGTAGGGGGGACAGGGGTTAACTATGGCTACACCTTC. Its translation is CASSVGGTGVNYGYTF.